The clone carrying this T cell receptor beta chain has a count of ten or more. The antigen remains unidentified. V shed 0 bases and J 2 bases; nucleotides not matched to a gene: 3. CDR3 length equals 16 residues. Germline lookup yields CDR1 DFQATT and CDR2 SNEGSKA (reference sequence). This entry comes from a study of early T cells in non-severe SARS-CoV-2 infection. For the study at large: From unsorted whole blood, bulk RNA was sequenced, and the chains remained unpaired.

The protocol attached unique molecular identifiers to individual cDNA molecules. TCRdb re-called the 5' RACE reads through MiXCR, storing one row per CDR3 protein. The sample has tens of thousands of distinct CDR3 sequences, 5% to 6.5% seen once. Whole-study results and caveats: Matching against VDJdb likely underestimated virus-specific expansions, favoring anti-spike CD8.

The sample was whole blood. The origin of this receptor is an adult who was a healthcare worker with PCR-confirmed SARS-CoV-2 infection or an uninfected control (not recorded which). The rearrangement links TRBV20-1 to TRBJ2-1, with TRBD2 matching 11 bases. CDR3 sequence: CSARELAGVPYNEQFF. CDR3 nucleotide sequence: TGCAGTGCTAGAGAACTAGCGGGAGTACCCTACAATGAGCAGTTCTTC.